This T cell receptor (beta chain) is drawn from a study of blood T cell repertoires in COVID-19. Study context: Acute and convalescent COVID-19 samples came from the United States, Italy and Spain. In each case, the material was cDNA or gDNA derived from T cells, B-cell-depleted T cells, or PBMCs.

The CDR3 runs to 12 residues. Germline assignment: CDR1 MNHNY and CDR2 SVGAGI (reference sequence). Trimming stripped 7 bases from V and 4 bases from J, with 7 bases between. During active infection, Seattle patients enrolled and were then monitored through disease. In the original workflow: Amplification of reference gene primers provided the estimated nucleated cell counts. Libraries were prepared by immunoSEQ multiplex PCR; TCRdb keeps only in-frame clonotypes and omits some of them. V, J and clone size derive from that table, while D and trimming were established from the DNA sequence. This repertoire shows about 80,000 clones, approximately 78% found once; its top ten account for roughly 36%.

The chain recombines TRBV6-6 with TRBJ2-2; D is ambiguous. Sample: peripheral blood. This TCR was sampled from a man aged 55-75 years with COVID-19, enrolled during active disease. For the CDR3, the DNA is TGTGCCAGCACAGGCGCCACCGGGGAGCTGTTTTTT. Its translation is CASTGATGELFF.